What follows are 23 T cell receptor beta chains derived from one specimen sequenced in a study of T cells in Graves' hyperthyroidism and ophthalmopathy. From RNA transcripts, TCR beta CDR3 regions were amplified. The HTBI primer set served for first-round RT-PCR of the TCR CDR3. TCRdb itself ran the multiplex PCR reads through MiXCR, one entry per CDR3 protein. The sample lists around 250,000 distinct CDR3 sequences, around 15% occurring once. The sequenced sample was blood. These receptors were collected from a woman under 30 with Graves' ophthalmopathy.

The chain joins TRBV10-3 to TRBJ2-1; D remains unclear. Germline CDR1 reads ENHRY; CDR2 reads SYGVKD. The germline V and J ends were trimmed by 2 bases and 10 bases, with 9 bases remaining between them. This CDR3 comprises 12 residues. CDR3 sequence reads: CAISEGEIEQFF. In DNA, the CDR3 is TGTGCCATCAGTGAGGGGGAAATCGAGCAGTTCTTC.

A few counts support this clonotype. V and J are TRBV14 and TRBJ2-2; no clear D. This CDR3 spans 12 amino acids. V dropped 2 bases and J dropped 8 bases, with 6 bases sitting between them. The germline V gene has CDR1 SGHDN and CDR2 FVKESK. CDR3 protein: CASSQLSGELFF. In DNA form, the CDR3 reads TGTGCCAGCAGCCAATTAAGTGGGGAGCTGTTTTTT.

This clonotype appeared many times. J is TRBJ1-5 and V is TRBV28; D unclear. CDR1 MDHEN and CDR2 SYDVKM come from the germline V gene. The CDR3 has 17 amino acids. V was pared by 1 base and J by 1 base, with 14 bases between. CDR3 DNA: TGTGCCAGCAGTTTATTTGTGACCTCTCGGAGCAATCAGCCCCAGCATTTT. Protein product: CASSLFVTSRSNQPQHF.

This rearrangement joins TRBV28 to TRBJ1-2, with D possibly matching TRBD1 (5 bases). Trimming took 3 bases from V and 2 from J, leaving 13 bases between them. The CDR3 has 15 residues. The germline gives CDR1 MDHEN, CDR2 SYDVKM. CDR3 in amino acids: CASSFGRALNYGYTF. CDR3 in DNA: TGTGCCAGCAGTTTTGGCAGGGCCCTAAACTATGGCTACACCTTC.

This clonotype was observed many times. V usage is TRBV5-1 and J usage is TRBJ2-7; 8 positions agree with TRBD1. J lost 2 bases, V lost 4 bases, and 8 bases had no gene match. This CDR3 has 15 residues. CDR1 is SGHRS, CDR2 YFSETQ, per germline. The CDR3 region has the DNA TGCGCCAGCAGCGAGAATCAGGGGGCGCCCTACGAGCAGTACTTC. The encoded protein is CASSENQGAPYEQYF.

About this clonotype itself: A much larger clone differs by one base, so this may be a read error. The rearrangement links TRBV6-2 or TRBV6-3 to TRBJ1-5; 9 nucleotides match TRBD1. Germline values: CDR1 MNHEY, CDR2 SVGEGT. The CDR3 is made up of 15 amino acids. CDR3 DNA: TGTCCCAGCAGGCCGGGGACAGGGTGGAATCAGCCCCAGCATTTT. Amino acid sequence: CPSRPGTGWNQPQHF.

This clonotype has ten or more counts. J is TRBJ2-3 and V is TRBV4-1; 8 bases are shared with TRBD2. Germline V lookup: CDR1 MGHRA, CDR2 YSYEKL. The CDR3 sequence is 16 residues long. Trimming cost V 3 bases and J 3 bases; bases outside gene matches: 8. For the CDR3, the DNA is TGCGCCAGCAGCCATGAACGGGGGGGCGGTACAGATACGCAGTATTTT. Translated: CASSHERGGGTDTQYF.

The chain carries TRBV6-5 and TRBJ1-5; the D is unclear. This CDR3 has 17 residues. Germline V gives CDR1 MNHEY, CDR2 SVGAGI. V was clipped by 6 bases and J by 5 bases, with 23 bases between them. The CDR3 reads CASSFPRTDGVDQPQHF. The DNA of the CDR3 is TGTGCCAGCAGCTTCCCGAGAACCGACGGGGTGGATCAGCCCCAGCATTTT.

This clonotype was recorded many times. The rearrangement uses TRBV9 and TRBJ2-5; D possibly uses TRBD1 or TRBD2 (6 bases each). The CDR3 extends over 14 amino acids. Looked up from germline, CDR1 is SGDLS and CDR2 is YYNGEE. V shed 9 bases and J shed 4 bases, with 19 bases lying between them. The CDR3 DNA follows: TGTGCCACCTCTCCGGGGGCGCAGGGAGAGACCCAGTACTTC. Translating gives CATSPGAQGETQYF. Drawing the rest from reference TRBV9 and TRBJ2-5, the complete variable domain is DSGVTQTPKHLITATGQRVTLRCSPRSGDLSVYWYQQSLDQGLQFLIQYYNGEERAKGNILERFSAQQFPDLHSELNLSSLELGDSALYFCATSPGAQGETQYFGPGTRLLVL.

This clonotype was counted ten times or more. The rearrangement joins TRBV5-1 to TRBJ1-2, with D tentatively TRBD1 (5 bases). The CDR3 covers 16 residues. Germline values: CDR1 SGHRS, CDR2 YFSETQ. Trimming shortened V by 0 bases and J by 4 bases, and 16 bases separated the two germline ends. Here the CDR3 DNA reads TGCGCCAGCAGCTTGGCCGCCGGGGCGGAGGGCTATGGCTACACCTTC. Protein sequence: CASSLAAGAEGYGYTF.

This chain joins TRBV7-9 and TRBJ2-7; 12 bases align to TRBD2. The length of the CDR3 is 15 residues. CDR1 is SEHNR, CDR2 FQNEAQ, per germline (reference sequence). The V and J ends lost 0 bases and 5 bases, in that order; junction bases with no gene match: 2. CDR3 amino acids: CASSLASSGGDEQYF. In DNA form, the CDR3 reads TGTGCCAGCAGCTTAGCATCTAGCGGGGGGGACGAGCAGTACTTC. Full variable domain (outside the CDR3, taken from reference TRBV7-9 and TRBJ2-7): DTGVSQNPRHKITKRGQNVTFRCDPISEHNRLYWYRQTLGQGPEFLTYFQNEAQLEKSRLLSDRFSAERPKGSFSTLEIQRTEQGDSAMYLCASSLASSGGDEQYFGPGTRLTVT.

In this sample, this clonotype turned up many times. This chain's CDR3 is CASRPGRRYLEQFF. CDR3 in DNA: TGTGCCAGCAGGCCGGGCCGCCGGTACCTGGAGCAGTTCTTC. The gene calls are TRBV12-3 or TRBV12-4 and TRBJ2-1; the D is unclear. The CDR3 is made up of 14 amino acids. Trimming shortened V by 6 bases and J by 10 bases, and 19 bases separated the two germline ends.

In this sample, this clonotype turned up a few times. The V and J genes are TRBV5-4 and TRBJ1-3, with TRBD1 matching 10 bases. With V trimmed by 4 bases and J by 1 base, 2 bases remained unmatched. The CDR3 spans 15 residues. CDR1 is SGHNT, CDR2 YYREEE, per germline (reference sequence). The CDR3 nucleotides are TGTGCCAGCAGCCCGGACAGGGGGTCTGGAAACACCATATATTTT. Amino acid sequence: CASSPDRGSGNTIYF.

The rearrangement links TRBV19 to TRBJ2-7; no clear D gene. Germline V CDR1 and CDR2: LNHDA, SQIVND (reference sequence). V dropped 3 bases and J dropped 4 bases, with 13 bases sitting between them. The CDR3 extends over 14 amino acids. CDR3 loop: CASSIGGTVYEQYF. The CDR3, as DNA: TGTGCCAGTAGTATCGGCGGCACAGTTTACGAGCAGTACTTC.

This clonotype was counted ten times or more. The chain couples TRBV2 to TRBJ2-5; 7 nucleotides agree with TRBD1. The CDR3 length is 15 residues. Germline assignment: CDR1 SNHLY and CDR2 FYNNEI. The V and J ends lost 5 bases and 4 bases, in that order; junction bases with no gene match: 10. The DNA of the CDR3 is TGTGCCAGCAGTATCTCTAAGGGGGCCGGAGAGACCCAGTACTTC. As protein: CASSISKGAGETQYF.

The chain employs TRBV20-1 and TRBJ2-1, with unresolved D. This CDR3 is 10 amino acids long. CDR1 DFQATT and CDR2 SNEGSKA come from the germline V gene (reference sequence). V lost 3 bases, J lost 9 bases, and 6 bases lay in between. The CDR3 reads CSARVGEQFF. The CDR3 DNA reads TGCAGTGCTAGGGTAGGTGAGCAGTTCTTC.

This chain uses TRBV6-1 with TRBJ2-1; the D is unclear. The V gene's germline CDR1 is MNHNS and CDR2 SASEGT. Deletions cut 8 bases from V and 4 bases from J, with 9 bases between. The CDR3 contains 12 residues. CDR3 amino acids: CASANRYNEQFF. In nucleotides, the CDR3 is TGTGCCAGCGCCAACAGATACAATGAGCAGTTCTTC.

This clonotype has at least ten counts. The gene calls are TRBV7-2 and TRBJ2-1; 7 bases are shared with TRBD2. V lost 6 bases and J lost 6; bases outside the gene matches: 8. CDR3 length: 14 amino acids. CDR1 is SGHTA and CDR2 is FQGNSA in the germline V gene. This CDR3 reads CASSQRGGTNEQFF. DNA for the CDR3: TGTGCCAGCAGTCAACGGGGAGGGACCAATGAGCAGTTCTTC.

This clonotype was detected ten times or more. The rearrangement links TRBV4-2 to TRBJ2-2, with 11 bases identical to TRBD2. The J segment lost 5 bases and the V segment lost 0 bases, leaving 14 bases of the junction unmatched. CDR3 length equals 20 residues. Germline CDR1 is LGHNA and CDR2 is YNFKEQ. The CDR3 here is CASSQDVLAGGPWRTGELFF. CDR3 DNA sequence: TGTGCCAGCAGCCAAGATGTATTAGCGGGAGGGCCTTGGCGTACCGGGGAGCTGTTTTTT.

This clonotype was counted many times. The V gene is TRBV20-1, the J gene TRBJ2-1; D might be TRBD2 (7 bases). Trimming removed 2 bases from V and 0 bases from J, with 11 bases in between. The germline CDR1 and CDR2 sequences are DFQATT and SNEGSKA (reference sequence). The CDR3 loop spans 15 amino acids. The CDR3 nucleotides are TGCAGTGCTAGAAAGGGGGGGGTCTCCTACAATGAGCAGTTCTTC. Its translation: CSARKGGVSYNEQFF.

This clonotype has ten or more counts. The chain recombines TRBV11-2 with TRBJ2-1; 12 bases are shared with TRBD1. The CDR3 contains 16 residues. In germline, CDR1 is SGHAT, CDR2 FQNNGV. The J segment lost 7 bases and the V segment lost 4 bases, leaving 8 bases of the junction unmatched. The CDR3 DNA reads TGTGCCAGCAGCTCCGGGACAGGGGGCGGGCCAAATGAGCAGTTCTTC. It translates to CASSSGTGGGPNEQFF.

There are a few counts of this clonotype. The chain uses TRBV5-1 and TRBJ2-2; 12 positions match TRBD2. Losses at the gene ends were 1 base for V and 3 bases for J; bases not matched to a gene: 4. The germline V gene has CDR1 SGHRS and CDR2 YFSETQ. The CDR3 spans 17 residues. The CDR3 DNA follows: TGCGCCAGCAGCTTGCCTAGCGGGGGGGCAGACACCGGGGAGCTGTTTTTT. Residues: CASSLPSGGADTGELFF. The whole variable domain, remainder taken from reference TRBV5-1 and TRBJ2-2, is KAGVTQTPRYLIKTRGQQVTLSCSPISGHRSVSWYQQTPGQGLQFLFEYFSETQRNKGNFPGRFSGRQFSNSRSEMNVSTLELGDSALYLCASSLPSGGADTGELFFGEGSRLTVL.

This clonotype has ten or more counts. This chain links TRBV11-2 with TRBJ1-1; perhaps TRBD1 as D (6 bases). This CDR3 comprises 14 residues. V was shortened by 2 bases and J by 5 bases, with 12 bases between the two germline ends. Looked up from germline, CDR1 is SGHAT and CDR2 is FQNNGV. The CDR3 spells CASSLIGGQTEAFF. DNA for the CDR3: TGTGCCAGCAGCTTAATTGGGGGGCAAACTGAAGCTTTCTTT.